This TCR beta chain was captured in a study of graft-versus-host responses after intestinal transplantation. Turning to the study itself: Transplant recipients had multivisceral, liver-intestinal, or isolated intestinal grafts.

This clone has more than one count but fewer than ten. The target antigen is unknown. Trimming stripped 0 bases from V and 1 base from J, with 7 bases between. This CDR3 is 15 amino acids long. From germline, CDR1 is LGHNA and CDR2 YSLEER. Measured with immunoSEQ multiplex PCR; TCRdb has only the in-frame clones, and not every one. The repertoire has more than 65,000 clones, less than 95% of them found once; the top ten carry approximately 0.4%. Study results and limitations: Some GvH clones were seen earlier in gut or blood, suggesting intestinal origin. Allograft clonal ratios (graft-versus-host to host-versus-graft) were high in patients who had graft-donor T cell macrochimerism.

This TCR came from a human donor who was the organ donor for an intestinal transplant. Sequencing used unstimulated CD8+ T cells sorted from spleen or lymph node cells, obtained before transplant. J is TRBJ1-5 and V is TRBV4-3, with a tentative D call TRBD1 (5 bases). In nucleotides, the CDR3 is TGCGCCAGCAGCCAAGAAAGGGGAAGCAATCAGCCCCAGCATTTT. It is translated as CASSQERGSNQPQHF.